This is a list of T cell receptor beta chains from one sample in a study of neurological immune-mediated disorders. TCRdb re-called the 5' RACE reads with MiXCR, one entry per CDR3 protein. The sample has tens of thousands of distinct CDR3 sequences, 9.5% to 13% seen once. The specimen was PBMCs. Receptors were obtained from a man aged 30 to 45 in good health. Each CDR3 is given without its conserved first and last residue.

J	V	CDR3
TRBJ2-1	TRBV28	ASRYRGGSYNEQF
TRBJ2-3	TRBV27	ASTSTGRRVADTQY
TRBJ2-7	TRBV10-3	AIGGPYHHEQY
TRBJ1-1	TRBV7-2	ASSFSSANTEAF
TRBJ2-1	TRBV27	ASRRALGRERDEQF
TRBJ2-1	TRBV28	ASSPPGQGWDEQF
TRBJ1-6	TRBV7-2	ASSPQQGGGSPLH
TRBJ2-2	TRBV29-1	SVAYGLGRTGELF
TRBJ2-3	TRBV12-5	ASAQGLAGDADTQY
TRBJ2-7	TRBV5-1	ASSLGQGPDEQY
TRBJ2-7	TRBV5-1	ASSLVRNYEQY
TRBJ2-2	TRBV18	ASSRTDRNSGELF
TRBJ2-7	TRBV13	ASSLNRGWYEQY
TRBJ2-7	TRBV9	ASSGDPTYEQY
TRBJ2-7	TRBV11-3	ASSLAGAPYEQY
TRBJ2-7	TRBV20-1	SARGQGNSYEQY
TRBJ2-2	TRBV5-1	ASSPRTGPAGGTGELF
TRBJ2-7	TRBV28	ASSFSGGEQY
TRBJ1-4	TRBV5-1	ASSLESEKLF
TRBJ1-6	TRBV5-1	ASRPGGSENSPLH
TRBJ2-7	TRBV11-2	ASSLELFYEQY
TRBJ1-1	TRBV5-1	ASSYQPTNEAF
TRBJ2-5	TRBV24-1	ATSDPQGQETQY
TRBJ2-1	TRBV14	ASRLGTSGSREQF
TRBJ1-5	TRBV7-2	ASSPLTGGPPQH
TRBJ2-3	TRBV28	ASSPTPQGFTDTQY
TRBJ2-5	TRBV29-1	SASGVQETQY
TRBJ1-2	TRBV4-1	ASSQQGPSGYT
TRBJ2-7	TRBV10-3	ATAGTETYEQY
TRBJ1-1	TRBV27	ASSLQGLYFNTEAF
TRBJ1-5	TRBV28	ASSDNRSGQPQH
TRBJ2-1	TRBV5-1	ASSLAVDLLRYNEQF
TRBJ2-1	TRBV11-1	ASSPIGQGAINEQF
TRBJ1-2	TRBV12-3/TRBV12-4	ASRGIDGYT
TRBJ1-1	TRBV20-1	RGGTGGYTEAF
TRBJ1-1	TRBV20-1	SARKKSGTRNTEAF
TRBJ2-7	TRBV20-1	SVIQGGKYEQY
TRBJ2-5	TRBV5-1	ASSPRVAGGETQY
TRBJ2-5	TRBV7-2	ASSLLALDETQY
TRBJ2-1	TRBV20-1	SAPTPPVSYNEQF
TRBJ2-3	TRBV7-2	ASSSQGADTQY